The clone carrying this T cell receptor (beta chain) has a handful of counts. Its antigen remains unknown. These data originate in a study of cytomegalovirus exposure and HLA in healthy donors. Notes on the study in general: An analysis was carried out at a later point. It showed that HLA-associated TCR beta chains were more clonally expanded than equally common non-associated chains. For presence/absence analyses, sequencing depth was assumed to be roughly uniform across donors. Accurate prediction of HLA-A and HLA-B alleles (for most subjects) was reportedly achieved from TCR beta sequences.

The CDR3 runs to 15 residues. Germline V gene sequence: CDR1 SEHNR, CDR2 FQNEAQ (reference sequence). Trimming took 2 bases from V and 6 from J, leaving 16 bases between them. PCR primers comprised 60 Vbeta and 13 Jbeta primers. The protocol was immunoSEQ multiplex PCR, while the TCRdb copy is restricted to in-frame clones and leaves out a portion. The sample carries some 150,000 clones, 83% recorded once. The chain couples TRBV7-9 to TRBJ1-1; no definite D call. Source material: PBMCs. The source is a man aged 35-49 years in good health and CMV-seronegative. The CDR3 DNA is TGTGCCAGCAGCTTATATCGGGGTGGAACGCCTGAAGCTTTCTTT. Its protein product is CASSLYRGGTPEAFF.